Sequencing of this T cell receptor (beta chain) was carried out in a study of vaccination and CD4 T cells after COVID-19. Study context: For control cultures, the treatment was a CEFX pool, an HIV-1 Nef pool, or no peptide.

Per germline, CDR1 MNHEY and CDR2 SVGEGT. Trimming left V 8 bases short and J 4 bases short, with 23 bases between. This CDR3 has 16 amino acids. This clonotype was seen a handful of times. Antigen unknown. Sequenced with the Oncomine TCR Beta short-read assay was DNA taken from cultured CD4+ T cells. TCRdb passed the PCR reads through MiXCR, listing each CDR3 protein once. The table has 19,000 or so distinct CDR3 sequences, 50% to 65% seen once. Treatment here: approximately nine-day PBMC culture with coronavirus spike peptide pools or control peptides (ViraFEST assay). The rearrangement uses TRBV6-2 or TRBV6-3 and TRBJ2-5; D possibly corresponds to TRBD2 (5 bases). Sequencing used CD4+ T cells from blood, cultured in vitro. The TCR sequence derives from a human donor who had recovered from COVID-19. CDR3 in DNA: TGTGCCAGCCGGGAACGCACAGTCGGACCGAGAGAGACCCAGTACTTC. It translates to CASRERTVGPRETQYF.